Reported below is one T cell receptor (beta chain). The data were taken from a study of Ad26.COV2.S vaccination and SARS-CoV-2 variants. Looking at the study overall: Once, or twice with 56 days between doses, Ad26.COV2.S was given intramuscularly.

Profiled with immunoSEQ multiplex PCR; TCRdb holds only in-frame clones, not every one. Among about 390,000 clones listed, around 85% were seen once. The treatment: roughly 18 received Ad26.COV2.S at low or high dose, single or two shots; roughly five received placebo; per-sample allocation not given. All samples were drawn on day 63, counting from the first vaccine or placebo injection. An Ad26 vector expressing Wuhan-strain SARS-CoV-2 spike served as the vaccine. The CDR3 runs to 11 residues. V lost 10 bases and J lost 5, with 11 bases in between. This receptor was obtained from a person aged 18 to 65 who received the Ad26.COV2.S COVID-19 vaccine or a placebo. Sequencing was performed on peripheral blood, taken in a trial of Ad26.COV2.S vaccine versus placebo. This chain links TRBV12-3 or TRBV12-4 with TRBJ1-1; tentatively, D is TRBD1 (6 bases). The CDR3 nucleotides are TGTGCCACCAACCAGGGGACTGAAGCTTTCTTT. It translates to CATNQGTEAFF.